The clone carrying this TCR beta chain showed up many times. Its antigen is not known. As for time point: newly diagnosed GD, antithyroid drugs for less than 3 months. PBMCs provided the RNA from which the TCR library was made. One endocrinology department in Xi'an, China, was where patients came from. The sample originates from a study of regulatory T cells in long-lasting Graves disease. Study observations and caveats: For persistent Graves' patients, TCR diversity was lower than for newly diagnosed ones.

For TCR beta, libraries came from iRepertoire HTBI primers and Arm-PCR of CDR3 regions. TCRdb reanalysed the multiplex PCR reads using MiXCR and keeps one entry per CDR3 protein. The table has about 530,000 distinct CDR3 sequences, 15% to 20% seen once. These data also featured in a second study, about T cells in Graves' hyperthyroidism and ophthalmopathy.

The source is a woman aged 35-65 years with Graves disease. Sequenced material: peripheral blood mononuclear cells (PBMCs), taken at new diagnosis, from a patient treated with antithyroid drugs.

The CDR3 bases are TGTGCCAGCAGACTAGCGGGGGAGACCGGGGAGCTGTTTTTT. Translating gives CASRLAGETGELFF. The genes are TRBV2 and TRBJ2-2; 11 nucleotides align to TRBD2. This CDR3 has 14 amino acids. Germline V gene data show CDR1 as SNHLY and CDR2 as FYNNEI. Trimming cost V 6 bases and J 5 bases; bases outside gene matches: 2. The full variable domain, its missing parts supplied by reference TRBV2 and TRBJ2-2, is EPEVTQTPSHQVTQMGQEVILRCVPISNHLYFYWYRQILGQKVEFLVSFYNNEISEKSEIFDDQFSVERPDGSNFTLKIRSTKLEDSAMYFCASRLAGETGELFFGEGSRLTVL.